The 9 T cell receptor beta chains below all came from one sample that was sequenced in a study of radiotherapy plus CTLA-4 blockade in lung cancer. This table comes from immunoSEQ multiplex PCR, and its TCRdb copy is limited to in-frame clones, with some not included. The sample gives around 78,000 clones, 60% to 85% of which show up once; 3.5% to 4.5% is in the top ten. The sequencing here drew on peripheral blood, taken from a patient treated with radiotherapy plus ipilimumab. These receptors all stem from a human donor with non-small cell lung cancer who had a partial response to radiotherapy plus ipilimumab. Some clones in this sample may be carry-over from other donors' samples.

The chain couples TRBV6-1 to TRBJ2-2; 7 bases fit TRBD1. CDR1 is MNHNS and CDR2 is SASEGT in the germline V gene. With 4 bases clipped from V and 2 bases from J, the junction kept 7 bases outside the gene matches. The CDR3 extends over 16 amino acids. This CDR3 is CASSGPTGINTGELFF. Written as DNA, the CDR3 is TGTGCCAGCAGTGGACCGACAGGGATCAACACCGGGGAGCTGTTTTTT.

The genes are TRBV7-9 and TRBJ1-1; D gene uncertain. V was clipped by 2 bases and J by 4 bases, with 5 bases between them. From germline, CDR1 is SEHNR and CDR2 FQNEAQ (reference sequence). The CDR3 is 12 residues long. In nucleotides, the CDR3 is TGTGCCAGCAGCTTATCTATCACTGAAGCTTTCTTT. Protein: CASSLSITEAFF.

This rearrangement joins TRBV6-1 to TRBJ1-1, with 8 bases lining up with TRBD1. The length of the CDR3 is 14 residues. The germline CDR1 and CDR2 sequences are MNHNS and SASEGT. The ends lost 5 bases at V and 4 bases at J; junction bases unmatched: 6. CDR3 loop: CASSLDRAGTEAFF. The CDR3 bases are TGTGCCAGCAGTTTGGACAGGGCGGGCACTGAAGCTTTCTTT.

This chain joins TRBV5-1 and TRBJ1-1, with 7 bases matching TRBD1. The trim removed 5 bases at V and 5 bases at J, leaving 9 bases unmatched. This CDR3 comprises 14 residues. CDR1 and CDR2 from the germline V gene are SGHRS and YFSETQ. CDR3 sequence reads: CASRVDRARTEAFF. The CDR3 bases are TGCGCCAGCAGAGTAGACAGGGCACGTACTGAAGCTTTCTTT.

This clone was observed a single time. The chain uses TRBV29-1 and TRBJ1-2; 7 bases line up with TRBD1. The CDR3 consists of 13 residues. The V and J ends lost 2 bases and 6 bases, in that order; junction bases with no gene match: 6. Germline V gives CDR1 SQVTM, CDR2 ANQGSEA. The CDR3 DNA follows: TGCAGCGTTGAAAAGGGGGCTGGGAATGGCTACACCTTC. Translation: CSVEKGAGNGYTF.

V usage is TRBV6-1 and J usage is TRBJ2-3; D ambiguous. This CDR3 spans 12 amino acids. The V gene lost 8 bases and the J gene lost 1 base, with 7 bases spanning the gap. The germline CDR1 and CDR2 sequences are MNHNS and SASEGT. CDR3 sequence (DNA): TGTGCCAGCGACACCCGCACAGATACGCAGTATTTT. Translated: CASDTRTDTQYF.

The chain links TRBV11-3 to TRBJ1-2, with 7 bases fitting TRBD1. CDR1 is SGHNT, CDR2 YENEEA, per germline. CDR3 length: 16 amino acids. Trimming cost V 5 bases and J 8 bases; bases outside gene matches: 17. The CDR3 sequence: CASSPRGGRDRVGYTF. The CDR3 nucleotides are TGTGCCAGCAGCCCCCGGGGCGGGCGAGACAGGGTAGGCTACACCTTC.

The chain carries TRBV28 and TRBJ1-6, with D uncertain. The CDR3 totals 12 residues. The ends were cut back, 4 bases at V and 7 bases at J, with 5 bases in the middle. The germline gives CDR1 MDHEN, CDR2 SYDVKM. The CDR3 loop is CASSSPNSPLHF. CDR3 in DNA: TGTGCCAGCAGTTCCCCGAATTCACCCCTCCACTTT.

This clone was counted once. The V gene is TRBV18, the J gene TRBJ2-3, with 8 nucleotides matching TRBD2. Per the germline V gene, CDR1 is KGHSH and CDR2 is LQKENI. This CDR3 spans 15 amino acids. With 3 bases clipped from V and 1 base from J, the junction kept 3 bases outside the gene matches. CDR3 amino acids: CASSPRGGGTDTQYF. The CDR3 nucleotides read TGTGCCAGCTCACCTCGGGGGGGAGGCACAGATACGCAGTATTTT.